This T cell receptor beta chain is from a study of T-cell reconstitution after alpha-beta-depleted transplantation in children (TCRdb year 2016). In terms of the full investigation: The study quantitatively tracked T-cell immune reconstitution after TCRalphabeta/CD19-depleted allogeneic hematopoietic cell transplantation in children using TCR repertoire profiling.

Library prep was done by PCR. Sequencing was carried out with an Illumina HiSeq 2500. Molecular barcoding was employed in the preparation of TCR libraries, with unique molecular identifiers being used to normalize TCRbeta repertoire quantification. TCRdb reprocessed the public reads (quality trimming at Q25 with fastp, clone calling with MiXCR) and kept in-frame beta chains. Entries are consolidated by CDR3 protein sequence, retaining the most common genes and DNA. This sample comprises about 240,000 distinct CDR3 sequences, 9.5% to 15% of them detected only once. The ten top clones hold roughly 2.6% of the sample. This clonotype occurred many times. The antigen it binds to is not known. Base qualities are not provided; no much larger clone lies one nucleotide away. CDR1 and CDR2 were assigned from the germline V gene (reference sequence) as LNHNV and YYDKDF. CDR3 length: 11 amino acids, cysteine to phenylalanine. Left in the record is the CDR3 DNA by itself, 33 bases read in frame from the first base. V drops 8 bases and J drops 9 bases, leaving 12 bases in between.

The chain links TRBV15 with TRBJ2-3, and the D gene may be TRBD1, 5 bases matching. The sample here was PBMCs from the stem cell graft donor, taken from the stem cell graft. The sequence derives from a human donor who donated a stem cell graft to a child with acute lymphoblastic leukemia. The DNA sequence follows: TGTGCCACCTTGCAGGGATTCACGCAGTATTTT. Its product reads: CATLQGFTQYF. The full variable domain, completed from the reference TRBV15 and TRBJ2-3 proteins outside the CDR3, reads DAMVIQNPRYQVTQFGKPVTLSCSQTLNHNVMYWYQQKSSQAPKLLFHYYDKDFNNEADTPDNFQSRRPNTSFCFLDIRSPGLGDTAMYLCATLQGFTQYFGPGTRLTVL.